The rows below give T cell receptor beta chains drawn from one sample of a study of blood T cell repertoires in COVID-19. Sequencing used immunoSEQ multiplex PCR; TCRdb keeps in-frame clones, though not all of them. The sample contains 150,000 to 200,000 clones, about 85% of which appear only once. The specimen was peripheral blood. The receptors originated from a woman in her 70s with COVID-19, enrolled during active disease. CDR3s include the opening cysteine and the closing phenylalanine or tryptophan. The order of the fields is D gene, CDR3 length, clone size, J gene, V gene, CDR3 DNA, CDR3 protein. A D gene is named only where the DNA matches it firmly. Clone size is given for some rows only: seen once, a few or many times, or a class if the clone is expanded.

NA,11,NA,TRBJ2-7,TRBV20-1,TGCAGTGCCCCGTCACACTACGAGCAGTACTTC,CSAPSHYEQYF
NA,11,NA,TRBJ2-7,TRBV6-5,TGTGCCAGCAGCGGCGGGCGCGAGCAGTACTTC,CASSGGREQYF
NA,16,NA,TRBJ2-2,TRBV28,TGTGCCAGCAGTTTTCGACTAGGGTCGAACACCGGGGAGCTGTTTTTT,CASSFRLGSNTGELFF
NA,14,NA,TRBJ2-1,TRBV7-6,TGTGCCAGCAGCACTCAGACTACGCCGAGGGAGCAGTTCTTC,CASSTQTTPREQFF
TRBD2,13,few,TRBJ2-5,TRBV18,TGTGCCAGCTCACTTGCGGGAGTAGAGACCCAGTACTTC,CASSLAGVETQYF
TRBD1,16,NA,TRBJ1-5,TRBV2,TGTGCCAGCGCGGGGACAGGGGGCGCGGGCAATCAGCCCCAGCATTTT,CASAGTGGAGNQPQHF
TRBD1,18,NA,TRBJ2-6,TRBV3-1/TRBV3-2,TGTGCCAGCAGCCACAGGACAGGGGCAAGCTCTGGGGCCAACGTCCTGACTTTC,CASSHRTGASSGANVLTF
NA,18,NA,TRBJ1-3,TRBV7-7,TGTGCCAGCAGCTTAGCGAACAGACAGCCCGACTCTGGAAACACCATATATTTT,CASSLANRQPDSGNTIYF
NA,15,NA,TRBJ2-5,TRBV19,TGTGCCAGTAGTACGGGCAGGGGATACCAAGAGACCCAGTACTTC,CASSTGRGYQETQYF
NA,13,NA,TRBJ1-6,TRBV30,TGTGCCTGGACGGGACTGGATAATTCACCCCTCCACTTT,CAWTGLDNSPLHF
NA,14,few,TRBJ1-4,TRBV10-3,TGTGCCATCAGTGAGTCGAGGGATATTGAAAAACTGTTTTTT,CAISESRDIEKLFF
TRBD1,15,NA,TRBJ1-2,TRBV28,TGTGCCAGCAGGCCGACCGACAGGGGCACGTATGGCTACACCTTC,CASRPTDRGTYGYTF
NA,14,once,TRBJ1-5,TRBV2,TGTGCCAGCAGTGAGGCACAGTCAAATCAGCCCCAGCATTTT,CASSEAQSNQPQHF
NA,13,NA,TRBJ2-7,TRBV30,TGTGCCTGGAGTGTACTACCGCCCTACGAGCAGTACTTC,CAWSVLPPYEQYF
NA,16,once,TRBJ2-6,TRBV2,TGTGCCAGCAGTGAATTCAGGGGTTTTGGGGCCAACGTCCTGACTTTC,CASSEFRGFGANVLTF
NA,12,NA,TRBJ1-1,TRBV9,TGTGCCAGCAGCCCGGGAGGGCTTGAAGCTTTCTTT,CASSPGGLEAFF
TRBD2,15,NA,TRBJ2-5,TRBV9,TGTGCCAGCAGCGGAAGCCTGGGGGGGGAAGAGACCCAGTACTTC,CASSGSLGGEETQYF
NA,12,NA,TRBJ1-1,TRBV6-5,TGTGCCAGCAGTTACAGAGGGTCTGAAGCTTTCTTT,CASSYRGSEAFF
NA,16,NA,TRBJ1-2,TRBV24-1,TGTGCCACCAGTGATTTCCGTAGGGGATCTAACTATGGCTACACCTTC,CATSDFRRGSNYGYTF
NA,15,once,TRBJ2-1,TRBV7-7,TGTGCTAGCAGCTTTGCGGCGGGCCTCTACAATGAGCAGTTCTTC,CASSFAAGLYNEQFF
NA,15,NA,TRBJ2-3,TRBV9,TGTGCCAGCAGCACGAGGGGAGGAAACACAGATACGCAGTATTTT,CASSTRGGNTDTQYF
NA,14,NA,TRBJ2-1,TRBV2,TGTGCCAGCAGCCGGACTCAGTTGTACAATGAGCAGTTCTTC,CASSRTQLYNEQFF
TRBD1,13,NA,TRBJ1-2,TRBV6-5,TGTGCCAGCAGTTACTTGGGACAGGGGAGCTACACCTTC,CASSYLGQGSYTF
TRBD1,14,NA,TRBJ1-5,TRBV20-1,TGCAGTGCTAGTGAGGGGGCGTTCAATCAGCCCCAGCATTTT,CSASEGAFNQPQHF
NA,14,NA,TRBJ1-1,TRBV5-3,TGTGCCAGAAGCTTGACAGGGAGGGGCACTGAAGCTTTCTTT,CARSLTGRGTEAFF
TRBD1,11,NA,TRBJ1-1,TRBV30,TGTGCCTCGACAGGGGGCACTGAAGCTTTCTTT,CASTGGTEAFF
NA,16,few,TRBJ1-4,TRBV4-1,TGCGCCAGCAGCCAGGATTCGAGGCAGAAGGATGAAAAACTGTTTTTT,CASSQDSRQKDEKLFF
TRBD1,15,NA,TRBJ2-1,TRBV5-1,TGCGCCAGCAGCCCAGGACAGGGGGATAAAAATGAGCAGTTCTTC,CASSPGQGDKNEQFF
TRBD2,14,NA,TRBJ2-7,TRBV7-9,TGTGCCAGCAGCTCTAGCGGGAGGGCCTACGAGCAGTACTTC,CASSSSGRAYEQYF
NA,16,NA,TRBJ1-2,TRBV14,TGTGCCAGCAGCCAAGATACCCGCCCGGTAATGAGGGGCTACACCTTC,CASSQDTRPVMRGYTF
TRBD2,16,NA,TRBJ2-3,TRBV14,TGTGCCAGCAGCCGGCGGGGACTAAATGCGGGAGATACGCAGTATTTT,CASSRRGLNAGDTQYF
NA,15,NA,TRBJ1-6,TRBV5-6,TGTGCCAGCAGCTTGTGGTCAGGGGCTCGGTCACCCCTCCACTTT,CASSLWSGARSPLHF
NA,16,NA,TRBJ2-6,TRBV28,TGTGCCAGCAGTACCTATAGAGGAGTTAGGGCCAACGTCCTGACTTTC,CASSTYRGVRANVLTF
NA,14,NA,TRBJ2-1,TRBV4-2,TGTGCCAGCAGCCTCGGACAGGAGGGCAATGAGCAGTTCTTC,CASSLGQEGNEQFF
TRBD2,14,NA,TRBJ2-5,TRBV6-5,TGTGCCAGCAGCATAGCGGGGGGGATAAAGACCCAGTACTTC,CASSIAGGIKTQYF
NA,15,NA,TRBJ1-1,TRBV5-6,TGTGCCAGCAGCTTGGGCGCACTTACGAACACTGAAGCTTTCTTT,CASSLGALTNTEAFF
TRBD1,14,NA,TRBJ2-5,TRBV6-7,TGTGCCAGCCTCCCGGACAGGGGGAGGGAGACCCAGTACTTC,CASLPDRGRETQYF
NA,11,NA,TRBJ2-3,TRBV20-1,TGCAGTGCGCCCGCCAGAGATACGCAGTATTTT,CSAPARDTQYF
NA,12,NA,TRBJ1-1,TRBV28,TGTGCCAGCAGTTTTTATAGCACTGAAGCTTTCTTT,CASSFYSTEAFF
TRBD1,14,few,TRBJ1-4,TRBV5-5,TGTGCCAGCAGCGGTCCGGGACAGGGTGAAAAACTGTTTTTT,CASSGPGQGEKLFF
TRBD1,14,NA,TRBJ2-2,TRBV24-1,TGTGCCACCAGGGGGACAGCGAACACCGGGGAGCTGTTTTTT,CATRGTANTGELFF
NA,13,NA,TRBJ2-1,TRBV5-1,TGCGCCAGCGCCCCGGACAGCCGAAATGAGCAGTTCTTC,CASAPDSRNEQFF
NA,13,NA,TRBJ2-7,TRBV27,TGTGCCAGCAGTGCCAGGCCAGGGGCCGAGCAGTACTTC,CASSARPGAEQYF
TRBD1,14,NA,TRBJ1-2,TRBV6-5,TGTGCCAGCAGGTGGACAGGGGGCGACTATGGCTACACCTTC,CASRWTGGDYGYTF
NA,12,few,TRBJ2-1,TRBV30,TGTGCCTGGAGTCGGGCTAAGGAGGGGCAGTTCTTC,CAWSRAKEGQFF
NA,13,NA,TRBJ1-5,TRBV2,TGTGCCAGCACCCTGTCGGGTAATCAGCCCCAGCATTTT,CASTLSGNQPQHF
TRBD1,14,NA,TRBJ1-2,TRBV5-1,TGCGCCAGCAGCTCCTCCGGGACAGCAAGAGGCTACACCTTC,CASSSSGTARGYTF
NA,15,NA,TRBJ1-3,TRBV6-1,TGTGCCAGCACCCCACAGCAACTCGCTGGAAACACCATATATTTT,CASTPQQLAGNTIYF
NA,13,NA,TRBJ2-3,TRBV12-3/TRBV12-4,TGTGCCGCGAGGGCCAGTGGCACAGATACGCAGTATTTT,CAARASGTDTQYF
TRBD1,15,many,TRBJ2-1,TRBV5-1,TGCGCCAGCAGATCCGGGACAGGGTCCTACAATGAGCAGTTCTTC,CASRSGTGSYNEQFF
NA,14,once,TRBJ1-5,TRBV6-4,TGTGCCAGCAGTGGCCAGGGAGGAAATCAGCCCCAGCATTTT,CASSGQGGNQPQHF
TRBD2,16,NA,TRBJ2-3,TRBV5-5,TGTGCCAGCAGATCGGGACTAGCGGGGAACACAGATACGCAGTATTTT,CASRSGLAGNTDTQYF
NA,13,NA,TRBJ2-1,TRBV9,TGTGCCTCACGACGTGGGGGCTCCAATGAGCAGTTCTTC,CASRRGGSNEQFF
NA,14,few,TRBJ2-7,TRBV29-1,TGCAGCGCCCGAGAACAGCCTTTCTCCTACGAGCAGTACTTC,CSAREQPFSYEQYF
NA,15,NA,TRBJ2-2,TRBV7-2,TGTGCCAGCAGCTTAGATCGTCTGAACACCGGGGAGCTGTTTTTT,CASSLDRLNTGELFF
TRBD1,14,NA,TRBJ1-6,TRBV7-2,TGTGCCAGCAGCCCGACAGGGTCGGGATCACCCCTCCACTTT,CASSPTGSGSPLHF
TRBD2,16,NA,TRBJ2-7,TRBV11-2,TGTGCCAGCAGGATCCGCTCTAGCGGGGCCACCTACGAGCAGTACTTC,CASRIRSSGATYEQYF